This entry is about one T cell receptor beta chain. Its antigen is unknown. The PCR made use of 60 Vbeta and 13 Jbeta primers. Here immunoSEQ multiplex PCR was the method, and the copy in TCRdb shows in-frame clones only, minus some. The data show more than 100,000 clones, 65% to 85% seen once. The data were taken from a study of cytomegalovirus exposure and HLA in healthy donors. General observations from the study: Investigators reported some 150 TCR beta chains as tied to cytomegalovirus. V segments that were indistinguishable, TRBV6-2 and TRBV6-3 among them, were omitted from analysis. By HLA locus, TCR association rates varied in a later analysis, with DRB1 showing the most and HLA-C the fewest. For most TCR beta V segments, an earlier analysis put the productive rate at about 90% or about 30% of the time.

The germline gives CDR1 SGHVS, CDR2 FNYEAQ. Trimming stripped 1 base from V and 0 bases from J, with 16 bases between. The CDR3 runs 19 residues. The rearrangement joins TRBV7-6 to TRBJ2-6; possibly TRBD2 for D (5 bases). This receptor was identified in a man aged 50-60 years in good health and CMV-seronegative. The sequencing input was PBMCs. CDR3 in DNA: TGTGCCAGCAGCTTAGATATTAACGGAGGCAGCTCTGGGGCCAACGTCCTGACTTTC. It yields the protein CASSLDINGGSSGANVLTF.